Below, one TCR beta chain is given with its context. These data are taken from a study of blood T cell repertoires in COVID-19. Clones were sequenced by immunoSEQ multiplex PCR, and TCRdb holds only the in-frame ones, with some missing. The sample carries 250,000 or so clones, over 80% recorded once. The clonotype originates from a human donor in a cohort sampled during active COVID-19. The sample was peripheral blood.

The CDR3 region is CASSLKTAGKNIQYF. The CDR3 DNA follows: TGTGCCAGCAGCTTGAAGACAGCGGGGAAAAACATTCAGTACTTC. The J gene is TRBJ2-4, the V gene TRBV13; TRBD2 matches at 7 bases. The CDR3 is 15 residues long. The ends lost 3 bases at V and 4 bases at J; junction bases unmatched: 6. In germline, CDR1 is PRHDT, CDR2 FYEKMQ (reference sequence).